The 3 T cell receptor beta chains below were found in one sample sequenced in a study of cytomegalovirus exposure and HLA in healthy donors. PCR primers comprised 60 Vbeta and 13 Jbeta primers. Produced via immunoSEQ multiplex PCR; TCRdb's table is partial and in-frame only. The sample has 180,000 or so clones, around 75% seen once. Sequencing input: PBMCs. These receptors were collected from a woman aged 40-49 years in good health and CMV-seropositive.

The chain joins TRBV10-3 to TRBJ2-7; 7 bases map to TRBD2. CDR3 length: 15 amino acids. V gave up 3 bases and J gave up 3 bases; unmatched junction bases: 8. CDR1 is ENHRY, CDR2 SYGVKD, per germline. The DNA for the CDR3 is TGTGCCATCAGTGATGGGAGCGGGAATTTCTACGAGCAGTACTTC. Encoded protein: CAISDGSGNFYEQYF.

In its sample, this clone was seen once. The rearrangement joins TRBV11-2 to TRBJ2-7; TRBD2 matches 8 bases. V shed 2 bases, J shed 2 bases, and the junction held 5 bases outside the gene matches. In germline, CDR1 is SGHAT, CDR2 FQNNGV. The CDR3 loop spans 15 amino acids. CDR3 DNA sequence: TGTGCCAGCAGCTTACCGGGAGGGGTCACCTACGAGCAGTACTTC. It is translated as CASSLPGGVTYEQYF.

CDR3 nucleotides: TGCAGTGCTTCCCGACAGGGGGCTCGGTTCTTC. Translating it yields CSASRQGARFF. The chain uses TRBV20-1 and TRBJ2-1; 10 bases align to TRBD1. V trimming: 5 bases; J trimming: 15 bases; junction bases outside the gene matches: 7. Germline-derived CDR1 and CDR2 are DFQATT and SNEGSKA (reference sequence). The CDR3 consists of 11 residues.